What follows are 10 T cell receptor beta chains derived from one specimen sequenced in a study of PD-L1 blockade in urothelial cancer. The data were produced by immunoSEQ multiplex PCR, yet TCRdb's version contains in-frame clones alone and is incomplete. Among about 95,000 clones listed, 90% were seen once. The time point here: pretreatment peripheral blood. Sequencing used PBMCs, obtained around atezolizumab (anti-PD-L1) treatment. The receptor source for this set is a man aged 55 to 70 with urothelial cancer.

This clone was seen a few times. This chain uses TRBV7-3 with TRBJ2-2, with 12 bases identical to TRBD2. The CDR3 has 17 amino acids. The ends lost 5 bases at V and 9 bases at J; junction bases unmatched: 13. Germline assignment: CDR1 SGHTA and CDR2 FQGTGA. CDR3 protein: CASSAKLAGGKPRELFF. As DNA, the CDR3 is TGTGCCAGCAGCGCGAAACTAGCGGGGGGTAAACCGAGGGAGCTGTTTTTT.

The chain is built from TRBV9 and TRBJ1-3; the match to TRBD1 covers 7 bases. The CDR3 totals 17 residues. Germline V CDR1 and CDR2: SGDLS, YYNGEE. Trimming removed 2 bases from V and 1 base from J; junction bases left unmatched: 9. DNA for the CDR3: TGTGCCAGCAGCGTCGACGGCAGGGGGTCTTCTGGAAACACCATATATTTT. Translation: CASSVDGRGSSGNTIYF.

The rearrangement joins TRBV9 to TRBJ2-1; possible D gene TRBD2, 6 bases. The CDR3 contains 15 residues. The V and J ends lost 0 bases and 2 bases respectively, with 9 bases between them. The germline CDR1 and CDR2 sequences are SGDLS and YYNGEE. The CDR3 sequence is CASSVDGSTYNEQFF. The CDR3 region has the DNA TGTGCCAGCAGCGTAGACGGGAGTACCTACAATGAGCAGTTCTTC.

This chain joins TRBV11-2 and TRBJ2-2, with a possible D match to TRBD2 (5 bases). The CDR3 runs 15 residues. The germline gives CDR1 SGHAT, CDR2 FQNNGV. The V end lost 1 base, the J end lost 4 bases, and 10 bases lay between the germline ends. The CDR3, as DNA: TGTGCCAGCAGCTTAGCGGGGTTGAGCACCGGGGAGCTGTTTTTT. It encodes CASSLAGLSTGELFF.

V gene TRBV18 combines with J gene TRBJ2-3; the D gene is possibly TRBD2 (5 bases). CDR1 and CDR2 (germline): KGHSH, LQKENI. This CDR3 is built from 16 residues. V lost 1 base and J lost 3, with 14 bases in between. CDR3 DNA sequence: TGTGCCAGCTCACCACTGACGGCGGGTAGTACAGATACGCAGTATTTT. Its translation is CASSPLTAGSTDTQYF. The full variable domain, rest sourced from reference TRBV18 and TRBJ2-3, is NAGVMQNPRHLVRRRGQEARLRCSPMKGHSHVYWYRQLPEEGLKFMVYLQKENIIDESGMPKERFSAEFPKEGPSILRIQQVVRGDSAAYFCASSPLTAGSTDTQYFGPGTRLTVL.

The rearrangement uses TRBV30 and TRBJ2-3; 7 nucleotides agree with TRBD2. The trim removed 0 bases at V and 0 bases at J, leaving 3 bases unmatched. The germline gives CDR1 GTSNPN, CDR2 SVGIG (reference sequence). CDR3 length: 15 residues. CDR3 loop: CAWSVLSGSTDTQYF. The CDR3 region has the DNA TGTGCCTGGAGTGTACTTAGCGGGAGCACAGATACGCAGTATTTT.

This rearrangement joins TRBV6-1 to TRBJ2-1; D gene unclear. Trimming removed 6 bases at V and 0 bases at J, with 6 bases between. Per the germline V gene, CDR1 is MNHNS and CDR2 is SASEGT. The CDR3 loop spans 13 amino acids. DNA of the CDR3: TGTGCCAGCAGCTGGCTCTCCTACAATGAGCAGTTCTTC. This sequence encodes CASSWLSYNEQFF.

This chain uses TRBV7-3 with TRBJ1-1; D may be TRBD1 (5 bases). Trimming took 4 bases from V and 4 from J, leaving 10 bases between them. Germline V lookup: CDR1 SGHTA, CDR2 FQGTGA. The CDR3 loop spans 13 amino acids. CDR3 loop: CASSSGFSTEAFF. In DNA form, the CDR3 reads TGTGCCAGCAGCTCAGGGTTTTCCACTGAAGCTTTCTTT.

V and J are TRBV19 and TRBJ1-2, with TRBD1 as a possible D gene (5 bases). V lost 6 bases to trimming and J lost 2 bases, with 10 bases between them. Germline CDR1 reads LNHDA; CDR2 reads SQIVND (reference sequence). The CDR3 spans 13 residues. The CDR3 here is CASSQGVNYGYTF. The CDR3 DNA sequence: TGTGCCAGTAGCCAGGGTGTAAACTATGGCTACACCTTC.

The chain combines TRBV7-2 with TRBJ2-7, with a possible D match to TRBD2 (6 bases). The CDR3 has 16 amino acids. The germline V gene has CDR1 SGHTA and CDR2 FQGNSA. V was pared by 0 bases and J by 2 bases, with 14 bases between. The CDR3 bases are TGTGCCAGCAGCTTAGCTAGCGGAGGTGTTCCCTACGAGCAGTACTTC. Translated, it gives CASSLASGGVPYEQYF.